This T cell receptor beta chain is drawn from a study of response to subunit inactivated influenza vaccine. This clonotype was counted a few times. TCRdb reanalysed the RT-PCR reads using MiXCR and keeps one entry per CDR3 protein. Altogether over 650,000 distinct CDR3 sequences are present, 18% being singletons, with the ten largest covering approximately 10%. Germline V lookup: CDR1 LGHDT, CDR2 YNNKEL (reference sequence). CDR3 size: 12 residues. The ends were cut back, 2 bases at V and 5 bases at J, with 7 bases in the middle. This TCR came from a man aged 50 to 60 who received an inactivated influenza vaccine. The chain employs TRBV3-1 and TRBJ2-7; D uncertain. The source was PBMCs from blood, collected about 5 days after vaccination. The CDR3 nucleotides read TGTGCCAGCAGCCAAATCACTCACGAGCAGTACTTC. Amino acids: CASSQITHEQYF.